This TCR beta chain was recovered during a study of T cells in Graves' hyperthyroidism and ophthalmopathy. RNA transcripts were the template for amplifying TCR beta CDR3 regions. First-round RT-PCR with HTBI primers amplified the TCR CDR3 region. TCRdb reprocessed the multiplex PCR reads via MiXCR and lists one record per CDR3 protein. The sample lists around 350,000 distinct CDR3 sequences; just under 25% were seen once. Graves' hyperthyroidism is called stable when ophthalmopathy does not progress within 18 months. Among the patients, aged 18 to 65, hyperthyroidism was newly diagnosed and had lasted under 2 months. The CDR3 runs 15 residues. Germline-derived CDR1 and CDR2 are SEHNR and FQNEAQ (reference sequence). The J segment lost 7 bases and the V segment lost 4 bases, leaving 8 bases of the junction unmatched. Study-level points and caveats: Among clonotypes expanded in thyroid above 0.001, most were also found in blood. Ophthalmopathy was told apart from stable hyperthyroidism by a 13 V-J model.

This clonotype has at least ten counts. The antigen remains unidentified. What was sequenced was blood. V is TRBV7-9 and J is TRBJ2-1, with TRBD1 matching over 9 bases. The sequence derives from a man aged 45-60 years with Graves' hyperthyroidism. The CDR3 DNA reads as TGTGCCAGCAGCTCCCCCGGGACAGGGTTAAATGAGCAGTTCTTC. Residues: CASSSPGTGLNEQFF.